These 5 T cell receptor beta chains were sequenced from one sample in a study of blood T cell repertoires in COVID-19 (dated by TCRdb to 2020 to 2021). Receptors were amplified or captured by the immunoSEQ multiplex PCR assay. Entries here come from immuneACCESS through TCRdb and include only in-frame sequences with V and J called. Some clones fail to appear in such tables; in the studies checked, an unresolved V gene covers under half of the shortfall, and the cause of the remainder is unknown. This sample has some 80,000 clones in its table, and 80% to 90% of those were observed once. The top ten clones comprise around 9.9% of the sample. The specimen was peripheral blood. Every receptor here comes from a man aged 55 to 70 with COVID-19, enrolled during active disease.

The V call is TRBV24-1, the J call TRBJ2-2; 7 bases align to TRBD2. The CDR3 runs to 19 residues. The V gene's germline CDR1 is KGHDR and CDR2 SFDVKD. V shed 3 bases and J 6 bases; nucleotides not matched to a gene: 18. In nucleotides, the CDR3 is TGTGCCACCAGTGATCCCACCGGACCCCTCGGGGGAGGGGCCGGGGAGCTGTTTTTT. It is translated as CATSDPTGPLGGGAGELFF.

This chain uses TRBV27 with TRBJ1-1, with D possibly TRBD1 on 5 matching bases. The V end lost 4 bases, the J end lost 1 base, and 7 bases lay between the germline ends. The CDR3 loop spans 13 amino acids. CDR1 is MNHEY, CDR2 SMNVEV, per germline (reference sequence). The CDR3 loop reads CASSWDSNTEAFF. The CDR3 nucleotides are TGTGCCAGCAGTTGGGACTCGAACACTGAAGCTTTCTTT.

The rearrangement links TRBV5-5 to TRBJ2-2; 9 positions match TRBD1. V was clipped by 1 base and J by 1 base; unmatched bases: 8. CDR3 length equals 18 residues. CDR1 is SGHKS and CDR2 is YYEKEE in the germline V gene (reference sequence). The CDR3 DNA follows: TGTGCCAGCAGCTTGTTTGCTCCGGGACAGGGGAACACCGGGGAGCTGTTTTTT. Its translation: CASSLFAPGQGNTGELFF.

The J gene is TRBJ1-1, the V gene TRBV5-1; TRBD1 is a possible D gene (6 bases). Trimming stripped 3 bases from V and 5 bases from J, with 17 bases between. Germline V gene data show CDR1 as SGHRS and CDR2 as YFSETQ. There are 15 residues in the CDR3. The CDR3 DNA reads as TGCGCCAGCAGCTCCCAAGGGGAAGGGGGAACTGAAGCTTTCTTT. Its protein is CASSSQGEGGTEAFF. Combining the CDR3 with reference TRBV5-1 and TRBJ1-1 gives the whole variable domain KAGVTQTPRYLIKTRGQQVTLSCSPISGHRSVSWYQQTPGQGLQFLFEYFSETQRNKGNFPGRFSGRQFSNSRSEMNVSTLELGDSALYLCASSSQGEGGTEAFFGQGTRLTVV.

This clone was picked up one time. The rearrangement links TRBV3-1 (or the pseudogene TRBV3-2) to TRBJ2-1; 10 positions match TRBD1. V gave up 10 bases and J gave up 3 bases; unmatched junction bases: 9. This CDR3 region has 15 residues. Germline CDR1 and CDR2: LGHDT and YNNKEL (reference sequence). CDR3 nucleotides: TGTGCCACCACAACCGGGACAGGGGACTACAATGAGCAGTTCTTC. It codes for CATTTGTGDYNEQFF.